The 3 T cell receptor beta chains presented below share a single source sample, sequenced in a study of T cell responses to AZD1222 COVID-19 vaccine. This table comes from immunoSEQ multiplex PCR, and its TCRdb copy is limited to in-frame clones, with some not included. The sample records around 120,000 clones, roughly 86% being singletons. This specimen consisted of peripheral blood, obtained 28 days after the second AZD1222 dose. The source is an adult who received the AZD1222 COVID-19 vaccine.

CDR3 protein: CASSFRITGMERGNSPLHF. The CDR3, as DNA: TGTGCCAGCAGCTTTCGAATTACGGGGATGGAACGGGGAAATTCACCCCTCCACTTT. V is TRBV5-5 and J is TRBJ1-6; no reliable D call. Between the trimmed V and J ends, which lost 2 bases and 7 bases, there was a span of 25 bases. Germline assignment: CDR1 SGHKS and CDR2 YYEKEE (reference sequence). The CDR3 length is 19 residues.

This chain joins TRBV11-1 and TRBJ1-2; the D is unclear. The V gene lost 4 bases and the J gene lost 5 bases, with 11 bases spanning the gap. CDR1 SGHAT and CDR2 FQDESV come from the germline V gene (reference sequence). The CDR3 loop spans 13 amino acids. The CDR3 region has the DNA TGTGCCAGCAGCTCTCCCGACCGTTATGGCTACACCTTC. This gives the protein CASSSPDRYGYTF. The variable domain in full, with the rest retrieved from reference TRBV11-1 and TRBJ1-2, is EAEVAQSPRYKITEKSQAVAFWCDPISGHATLYWYRQILGQGPELLVQFQDESVVDDSQLPKDRFSAERLKGVDSTLKIQPAELGDSAMYLCASSSPDRYGYTFGSGTRLTVV.

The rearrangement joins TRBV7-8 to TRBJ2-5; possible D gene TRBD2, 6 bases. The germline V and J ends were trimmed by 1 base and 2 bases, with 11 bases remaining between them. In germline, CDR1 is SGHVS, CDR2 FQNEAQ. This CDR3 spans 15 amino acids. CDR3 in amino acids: CASSLGNSGQETQYF. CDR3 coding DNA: TGTGCCAGCAGCTTAGGGAATAGCGGACAAGAGACCCAGTACTTC.